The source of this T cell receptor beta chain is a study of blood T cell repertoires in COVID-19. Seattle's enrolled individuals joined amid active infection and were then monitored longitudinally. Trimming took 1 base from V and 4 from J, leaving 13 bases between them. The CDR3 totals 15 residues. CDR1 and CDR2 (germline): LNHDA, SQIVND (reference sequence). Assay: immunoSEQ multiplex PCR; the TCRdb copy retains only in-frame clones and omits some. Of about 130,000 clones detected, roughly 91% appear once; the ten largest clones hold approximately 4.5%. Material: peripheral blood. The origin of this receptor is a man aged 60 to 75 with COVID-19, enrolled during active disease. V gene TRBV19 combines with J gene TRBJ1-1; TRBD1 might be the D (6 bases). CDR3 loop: CASSIGRGRGTEAFF. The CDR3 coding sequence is TGTGCCAGTAGTATAGGGCGGGGGCGAGGCACTGAAGCTTTCTTT.